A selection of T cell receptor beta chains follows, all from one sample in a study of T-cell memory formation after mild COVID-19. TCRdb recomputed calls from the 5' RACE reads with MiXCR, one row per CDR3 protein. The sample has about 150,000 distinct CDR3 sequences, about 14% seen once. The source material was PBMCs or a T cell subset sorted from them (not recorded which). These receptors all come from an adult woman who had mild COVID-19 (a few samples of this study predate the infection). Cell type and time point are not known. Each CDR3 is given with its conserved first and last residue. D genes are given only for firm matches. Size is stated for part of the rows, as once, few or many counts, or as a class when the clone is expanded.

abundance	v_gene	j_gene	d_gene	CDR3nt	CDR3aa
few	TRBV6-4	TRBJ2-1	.	TGTGCCAGCAGTGATATAGGGGTGGAGCAGTTCTTC	CASSDIGVEQFF
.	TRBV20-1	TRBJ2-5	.	TGCAGTGCTAGTCTCGCGGGAACCCAAGAGACCCAGTACTTC	CSASLAGTQETQYF
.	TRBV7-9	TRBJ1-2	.	TGTGCCAGCAGCTTAGGGACGGCGAGGTTCTATGGCTACACCTTC	CASSLGTARFYGYTF
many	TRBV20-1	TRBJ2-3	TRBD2	TGCAGTGCTAGAGATACCCTAGCGGGAATTGCGCAGTATTTT	CSARDTLAGIAQYF
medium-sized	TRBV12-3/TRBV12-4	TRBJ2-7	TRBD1	TGTGCCAGCAGTCCAGCCGGGACAGGGTTTCTCTACGAGCAGTACTTC	CASSPAGTGFLYEQYF
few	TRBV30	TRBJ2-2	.	TGTGCCCAGGGAGGGAACACCGGGGAGCTGTTTTTT	CAQGGNTGELFF
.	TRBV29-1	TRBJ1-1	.	TGCAGCGTTAGATACAGGATGGACACTGAAGCTTTCTTT	CSVRYRMDTEAFF
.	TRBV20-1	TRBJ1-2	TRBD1	TGCAGTGCTACCGGACAGGGCTATGGCTACACCTTC	CSATGQGYGYTF
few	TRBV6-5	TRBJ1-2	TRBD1	TGTGCCAGCAGTTACACAGTCCTAGACAGGGGCCGTAACTATGGCTACACCTTC	CASSYTVLDRGRNYGYTF
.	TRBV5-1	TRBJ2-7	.	TGCGCCAGCAGCTTGGGATTCGTGGACGAGCAGTACTTC	CASSLGFVDEQYF
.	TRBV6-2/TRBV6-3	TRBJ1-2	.	TGTGCCAGCTCTCAGGGCGTTGGCTACACCTTC	CASSQGVGYTF
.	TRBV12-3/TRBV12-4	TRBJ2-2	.	TGTGCCAGCACATGGGGGGCTGGGAACACCGGGGAGCTGTTTTTT	CASTWGAGNTGELFF
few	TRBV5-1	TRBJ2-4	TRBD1	TGCGCCAGCAGCTCGACAGGGGAAAACATTCAGTACTTC	CASSSTGENIQYF
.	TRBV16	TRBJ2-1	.	TGTGCCAGCGAGCGGAGGAATGAGCAGTTCTTC	CASERRNEQFF
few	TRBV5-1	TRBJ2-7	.	TGCGCCAGCAGCAAGGGGTCTGCCTACGAGCAGTACTTC	CASSKGSAYEQYF
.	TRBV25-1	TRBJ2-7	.	TGTGCCAGCAGTGAATCGCGTCCAGGCAGCGGCGAGCAGTACTTC	CASSESRPGSGEQYF